The present entry profiles one T cell receptor (beta chain) with its context. The antigen is unknown. Replicate sorted-subset PCRs were loaded with roughly 200 ng DNA, 31,000 or so T cell genomes. Using immunoSEQ multiplex PCR, the repertoire was profiled, and TCRdb retains in-frame clones only, with some absent. The table lists roughly 2,000,000 clones, roughly 94% of them singletons. This sample is part of a study of shared clonotypes between healthy human individuals. Findings and limits, study-wide: In a handful of donors, around 5.5% of naive CD4 clonotypes appeared in common. Researchers sampled only blood; tissue repertoires likely differ.

Trimming stripped 4 bases from V and 2 bases from J, with 9 bases between. CDR3 length: 14 amino acids. CDR1 MRHNA and CDR2 SNTAGT come from the germline V gene. Only CD45RO-negative cells positively selected for CCR7 counted as naive CD8 cells, so terminally differentiated effector memory CD45RA+ cells were excluded. All donors qualified as healthy HIV-negative adults and had experienced no recent acute infections or vaccinations. This receptor was obtained from a man younger than 35 in good health. This rearrangement joins TRBV6-4 to TRBJ1-3; D gene uncertain. Sequencing used naive CD8+ T cells sorted from blood. The CDR3 sequence is CASSAEVAGNTIYF. The CDR3 DNA is TGTGCCAGCAGTGCTGAGGTCGCTGGAAACACCATATATTTT.